This T cell receptor (beta chain) was sequenced for a study of T cells in Graves' hyperthyroidism and ophthalmopathy. The ends were cut back, 1 base at V and 5 bases at J, with 18 bases in the middle. This CDR3 is 16 amino acids long. The germline V gene encodes CDR1 LGHNA and CDR2 YSLEER. The table lists this clonotype with many counts. What it binds is not known. Study-wide results and limits: Most expanded thyroid clonotypes above 0.001 also appeared in blood.

TCR beta CDR3 regions were amplified from RNA. The primer set for the first-round RT-PCR of the TCR CDR3 was HTBI. MiXCR, run by TCRdb on the multiplex PCR reads, gives a single entry per CDR3 protein. The sample has around 800,000 distinct CDR3 sequences; 38% are singletons. Criteria for exclusion of patients were uncontrolled infection, other autoimmune disease, pregnancy or lactation. PBMCs were collected from a roughly 10 ml volume of fresh peripheral blood. The sequence was collected from a man aged 18-30 years with Graves' hyperthyroidism. Specimen: blood. The chain has TRBV4-3 and TRBJ2-7; weak D call: TRBD2 (6 bases). The CDR3 DNA sequence: TGCGCCAGCAGCCAAGCGGAGGGTTTGGAGAGCGACGAGCAGTACTTC. This gives the protein CASSQAEGLESDEQYF.